This TCR beta chain was sequenced for a study of type 1 regulatory T cells. Overall study: This in vitro CD4 product, T-allo10, is enriched for Tr1 cells and alloantigen-specific.

MiXCR was run by TCRdb on the reads, yielding one entry per CDR3 protein. Of 90,000 to 100,000 distinct CDR3 sequences in the sample, roughly 28% are singletons; the top ten hold less than 2.5%. The CDR3 runs to 15 residues. Unmatched junction bases numbered 17, after V lost 8 bases and J lost 5 bases. CDR1 DFQATT and CDR2 SNEGSKA come from the germline V gene (reference sequence). This receptor was obtained from a human donor in good health. The chain carries TRBV20-1 and TRBJ2-7; TRBD2 matches 8 bases. The sample was CD4+ T cells, either the whole sample or a sorted fraction (not recorded which). The CDR3 nucleotides read TGCAGTTCCAGAGCCCCCAGGGCGGGGGGCGACGAGCAGTACTTC. Its protein product is CSSRAPRAGGDEQYF.